These 26 T cell receptor beta chains share one sample of origin, sequenced in a study of blood T cell repertoires in COVID-19. The assay was immunoSEQ multiplex PCR, and TCRdb's table has in-frame clones only and misses some. The table shows about 180,000 clones, with approximately 88% occurring only once. Input material: peripheral blood. The receptors stem from a woman in her 50s with acute or convalescent COVID-19.

The count of this clone is one. The chain has TRBV27 and TRBJ1-1; D is unresolved. With 5 bases removed from V and 7 bases from J, the gap between germline ends came to 11 bases. This CDR3 has 12 amino acids. Germline V lookup: CDR1 MNHEY, CDR2 SMNVEV (reference sequence). The DNA of the CDR3 is TGTGCCAGCAGTGCCGAGTCTAGTGAAGCTTTCTTT. It yields the protein CASSAESSEAFF.

For the CDR3, the DNA is TGTGCCAGCATTAGAGGGCTACCGAACACCGGGGAGCTGTTTTTT. Protein: CASIRGLPNTGELFF. The rearrangement links TRBV6-6 to TRBJ2-2, with D possibly TRBD2 on 5 matching bases. Between the trimmed V and J ends, which lost 7 bases and 0 bases, there was a span of 12 bases. The germline CDR1 and CDR2 sequences are MNHNY and SVGAGI (reference sequence). The CDR3 contains 15 residues.

This chain connects TRBV18 to TRBJ1-2; D possibly corresponds to TRBD1 (5 bases). Germline V CDR1 and CDR2: KGHSH, LQKENI. The length of the CDR3 is 15 residues. Trimming cost V 3 bases and J 0 bases, with 11 bases left between them. In nucleotides, the CDR3 is TGTGCCAGCTCACCGGGGGGATCTGCTAACTATGGCTACACCTTC. It codes for CASSPGGSANYGYTF.

The rearrangement joins TRBV30 to TRBJ2-1; 8 nucleotides match TRBD1. Germline CDR1 GTSNPN, CDR2 SVGIG (reference sequence). The CDR3 is 12 amino acids. Losses at the gene ends were 5 bases for V and 7 bases for J; bases not matched to a gene: 4. The CDR3 DNA reads TGTGCCTGGTGGACAGGGAGGAATGAGCAGTTCTTC. Translated, it gives CAWWTGRNEQFF. The whole variable domain, remainder taken from reference TRBV30 and TRBJ2-1, is SQTIHQWPATLVQPVGSPLSLECTVEGTSNPNLYWYRQAAGRGLQLLFYSVGIGQISSEVPQNLSASRPQDRQFILSSKKLLLSDSGFYLCAWWTGRNEQFFGPGTRLTVL.

This chain connects TRBV5-4 to TRBJ1-4; no reliable D call. CDR3 size: 15 residues. From germline, CDR1 is SGHNT and CDR2 YYREEE (reference sequence). V gave up 4 bases and J gave up 3 bases, with 13 bases separating them. This CDR3 reads CASSPRGGSNEKLFF. CDR3 sequence (DNA): TGTGCCAGCAGCCCCCGGGGAGGCTCTAATGAAAAACTGTTTTTT.

The chain carries TRBV7-9 and TRBJ1-2, with 10 bases matching TRBD1. The CDR3 totals 13 residues. V lost 5 bases and J lost 8; bases outside the gene matches: 5. The germline V gene has CDR1 SEHNR and CDR2 FQNEAQ (reference sequence). The CDR3 sequence: CASSRQGANGYTF. CDR3 bases: TGTGCCAGCAGCAGACAGGGGGCTAACGGCTACACCTTC.

CDR3 sequence (DNA): TGTGCCAGCAGCCGGGGGATTAACACCGGGGAGCTGTTTTTT. It yields the protein CASSRGINTGELFF. V gene TRBV7-3 combines with J gene TRBJ2-2; perhaps TRBD2 as D (6 bases). This CDR3 comprises 14 residues. The germline V and J ends were trimmed by 5 bases and 2 bases, with 9 bases remaining between them. Germline V CDR1 and CDR2: SGHTA, FQGTGA.

The chain uses TRBV5-1 and TRBJ2-2; 10 bases are shared with TRBD1. The V gene's germline CDR1 is SGHRS and CDR2 YFSETQ. The CDR3 loop spans 15 amino acids. V trimming: 4 bases; J trimming: 6 bases; junction bases outside the gene matches: 6. The CDR3 protein is CASSHGTGAAGELFF. CDR3 DNA: TGCGCCAGCAGCCATGGGACAGGGGCGGCCGGGGAGCTGTTTTTT.

The gene calls are TRBV5-1 and TRBJ1-2, with D possibly TRBD1 on 6 matching bases. Between the trimmed V and J ends, which lost 2 bases and 4 bases, there was a span of 18 bases. Germline values: CDR1 SGHRS, CDR2 YFSETQ. The CDR3 is 16 residues long. In nucleotides, the CDR3 is TGCGCCAGCAGCTTCGTCCTGTCAGGGGATAGCTATGGCTACACCTTC. It specifies CASSFVLSGDSYGYTF.

The chain links TRBV11-3 to TRBJ2-3; D call uncertain. V lost 1 base, J lost 2 bases, and 7 bases lay in between. The CDR3 runs 14 residues. In germline, CDR1 is SGHNT, CDR2 YENEEA. CDR3 in DNA: TGTGCCAGCAGCTTAGGGGCGCTCACAGATACGCAGTATTTT. Translating gives CASSLGALTDTQYF.

The rearrangement joins TRBV5-1 to TRBJ2-1, with 7 nucleotides matching TRBD2. The CDR3 is made up of 14 amino acids. CDR1 SGHRS and CDR2 YFSETQ come from the germline V gene. The ends lost 0 bases at V and 7 bases at J; junction bases unmatched: 4. CDR3 in DNA: TGCGCCAGCAGCTTGGGAATAGCGGGTAATGAGCAGTTCTTC. Translated: CASSLGIAGNEQFF.

J is TRBJ1-5 and V is TRBV5-1; 10 bases line up with TRBD1. J gave up 7 bases and V 0 bases, and 7 bases lay outside the gene matches. Germline CDR1 and CDR2: SGHRS and YFSETQ. The length of the CDR3 is 16 residues. CDR3 amino acids: CASSLDPTGGGQPQHF. The CDR3 DNA is TGCGCCAGCAGCTTGGATCCGACAGGGGGCGGCCAGCCCCAGCATTTT. Full variable domain (outside the CDR3, taken from reference TRBV5-1 and TRBJ1-5): KAGVTQTPRYLIKTRGQQVTLSCSPISGHRSVSWYQQTPGQGLQFLFEYFSETQRNKGNFPGRFSGRQFSNSRSEMNVSTLELGDSALYLCASSLDPTGGGQPQHFGDGTRLSIL.

V and J are TRBV7-2 and TRBJ2-5, with a weak D call TRBD2 (7 bases). The length of the CDR3 is 15 residues. Trimming stripped 6 bases from V and 5 bases from J, with 19 bases between. Germline V gene lookup returns CDR1 SGHTA and CDR2 FQGNSA. The CDR3 DNA reads as TGTGCCAGCAGTTGGGCGGGGGCTGGAACGGAGACCCAGTACTTC. This sequence encodes CASSWAGAGTETQYF.

The V and J genes are TRBV18 and TRBJ1-1, with unresolved D. Trimming took off 6 bases at V and 0 bases at J, with 14 bases between the two ends. The CDR3 is 15 residues long. Germline assignment: CDR1 KGHSH and CDR2 LQKENI. This chain's CDR3 is CASSPPTVMNTEAFF. CDR3 nucleotide sequence: TGTGCCAGCTCGCCTCCAACAGTGATGAACACTGAAGCTTTCTTT.

The V and J genes are TRBV12-3 or TRBV12-4 and TRBJ2-5, with a tentative D call TRBD2 (6 bases). This CDR3 comprises 13 residues. The V gene lost 8 bases and the J gene lost 7 bases, with 17 bases spanning the gap. In nucleotides, the CDR3 is TGTGCCAGCGGCTCTTCGGAGGGCGGGACCCAGTACTTC. Its translation: CASGSSEGGTQYF.

The chain joins TRBV5-1 to TRBJ2-4; D uncertain. The CDR3 contains 16 residues. V was shortened by 1 base and J by 0 bases, with 11 bases between the two germline ends. Looked up from germline, CDR1 is SGHRS and CDR2 is YFSETQ. CDR3 amino acids: CASSLPGPLAKNIQYF. Written as DNA, the CDR3 is TGCGCCAGCAGCTTGCCAGGCCCGCTAGCCAAAAACATTCAGTACTTC. The whole variable domain, remainder taken from reference TRBV5-1 and TRBJ2-4, is KAGVTQTPRYLIKTRGQQVTLSCSPISGHRSVSWYQQTPGQGLQFLFEYFSETQRNKGNFPGRFSGRQFSNSRSEMNVSTLELGDSALYLCASSLPGPLAKNIQYFGAGTRLSVL.

CDR3 DNA: TGCGCCAGCAGTACGGGACAGGAAGCTTTCTTT. Its translation is CASSTGQEAFF. The J gene is TRBJ1-1, the V gene TRBV10-2; TRBD1 agrees at 7 bases. Germline CDR1 is WSHSY and CDR2 is SAAADI. V dropped 5 bases and J dropped 8; count of bases not matched to a gene: 2. CDR3 length: 11 residues.

V usage is TRBV4-3 and J usage is TRBJ2-2, with 10 bases aligning to TRBD1. Germline V gene lookup returns CDR1 LGHNA and CDR2 YSLEER. The CDR3 loop spans 16 amino acids. Trimming took 5 bases from V and 4 from J; bases not matched to a gene: 7. DNA of the CDR3: TGCGCCAGCAGCGGGGGACAGGGGAGCGCCACCGGGGAGCTGTTTTTT. It translates to CASSGGQGSATGELFF.

J is TRBJ2-3 and V is TRBV7-8; tentatively, D is TRBD2 (5 bases). V lost 0 bases, J lost 4 bases, and 8 bases lay in between. Germline-derived CDR1 and CDR2 are SGHVS and FQNEAQ. This CDR3 has 14 amino acids. The CDR3 loop reads CASSLAKRPDTQYF. The CDR3 bases are TGTGCCAGCAGCTTAGCAAAGCGGCCAGATACGCAGTATTTT.

This sequence joins TRBV19 and TRBJ2-2; the match to TRBD2 covers 8 bases. The junction had 6 bases not matched to a gene; V was cut back by 1 base and J by 8 bases. The length of the CDR3 is 15 residues. The germline V gene has CDR1 LNHDA and CDR2 SQIVND (reference sequence). CDR3 sequence reads: CASSIAGGLTGELFF. Here the CDR3 DNA reads TGTGCCAGTAGTATAGCGGGAGGGTTGACGGGGGAGCTGTTTTTT.

J is TRBJ2-1 and V is TRBV5-4; 7 nucleotides align to TRBD2. Germline V gives CDR1 SGHNT, CDR2 YYREEE (reference sequence). Unmatched junction bases numbered 2, after V lost 2 bases and J lost 9 bases. The CDR3 has 12 residues. The DNA of the CDR3 is TGTGCCAGCAGCTTTGGGGGGGGTGAGCAGTTCTTC. Translation gives CASSFGGGEQFF.

V and J are TRBV2 and TRBJ1-2; D is unclear. CDR1 SNHLY and CDR2 FYNNEI come from the germline V gene. The CDR3 length is 11 residues. V lost 11 bases, J lost 13 bases, and 20 bases lay in between. The CDR3 sequence: CAGAELRAGTF. CDR3 in DNA: TGTGCCGGAGCAGAATTAAGGGCGGGCACCTTC. Full variable domain (missing parts from reference TRBV2 and TRBJ1-2): EPEVTQTPSHQVTQMGQEVILRCVPISNHLYFYWYRQILGQKVEFLVSFYNNEISEKSEIFDDQFSVERPDGSNFTLKIRSTKLEDSAMYFCAGAELRAGTFGSGTRLTVV.

This clone was recorded once. The chain joins TRBV7-2 to TRBJ2-7; no firm D call. V was clipped by 3 bases and J by 9 bases, with 9 bases between them. Germline assignment: CDR1 SGHTA and CDR2 FQGNSA. The CDR3 length is 11 residues. For the CDR3, the DNA is TGTGCCAGCAGCTTTGACACGGTGCAGTACTTC. Amino acid sequence: CASSFDTVQYF.

V usage is TRBV18 and J usage is TRBJ2-7, with TRBD2 as a possible D gene (6 bases). Germline V CDR1 and CDR2: KGHSH, LQKENI. With 3 bases removed from V and 5 bases from J, the gap between germline ends came to 17 bases. CDR3 size: 15 residues. The CDR3 here is CASSPSEGLSNEQYF. In nucleotides, the CDR3 is TGTGCCAGCTCACCTTCGGAGGGACTGTCTAACGAGCAGTACTTC. Together with reference TRBV18 and TRBJ2-7, the CDR3 gives the full variable domain: NAGVMQNPRHLVRRRGQEARLRCSPMKGHSHVYWYRQLPEEGLKFMVYLQKENIIDESGMPKERFSAEFPKEGPSILRIQQVVRGDSAAYFCASSPSEGLSNEQYFGPGTRLTVT.

CDR3 sequence: CASSIGTGKGETQYF. The CDR3 DNA sequence: TGTGCCAGTAGTATCGGGACAGGGAAGGGAGAGACCCAGTACTTC. The genes are TRBV19 and TRBJ2-5, with 9 nucleotides matching TRBD1. The trim removed 3 bases at V and 4 bases at J, leaving 6 bases unmatched. Germline CDR1 reads LNHDA; CDR2 reads SQIVND (reference sequence). The CDR3 has 15 residues.

The rearrangement joins TRBV7-9 to TRBJ1-2, with TRBD1 identical over 7 bases. The germline CDR1 and CDR2 sequences are SEHNR and FQNEAQ (reference sequence). This CDR3 has 12 amino acids. V lost 5 bases, J lost 8 bases, and 5 bases stayed unmatched. In nucleotides, the CDR3 is TGTGCCAGCAGCCCAGGGACAGAAGGCTACACCTTC. It translates to CASSPGTEGYTF.